This T cell receptor (beta chain) was recovered during a study of PD-1 blockade in classical Hodgkin lymphoma. Findings and caveats of the study: When set against healthy donors, newly diagnosed patients were reported to show lower baseline TCR diversity. Underlying causes for the observed repertoire differences were not defined, possibly disease activity or prior therapy.

This clone was detected once. Antigen: not known. Time point in this sample: newly diagnosed, previously untreated cHL patient sample. Comparison samples consisted of PBMCs from newly diagnosed, untreated classical Hodgkin lymphoma. TCRdb keeps only in-frame clones here, not all; method: immunoSEQ multiplex PCR. Of 70,000 or so clones in the sample, 93% were seen once. In germline, CDR1 is SGDLS, CDR2 YYNGEE. Trimming took 3 bases from V and 4 from J, leaving 16 bases between them. The CDR3 consists of 15 residues. This receptor was obtained from a human donor with classical Hodgkin lymphoma. The specimen sequenced was peripheral blood mononuclear cells (PBMCs). The V and J genes are TRBV9 and TRBJ2-5; D perhaps matches TRBD1 (5 bases). The CDR3 coding sequence is TGTGCCAGCAGCGCCCGGCAGGGTGGGCCAGAGACCCAGTACTTC. Its protein product is CASSARQGGPETQYF.